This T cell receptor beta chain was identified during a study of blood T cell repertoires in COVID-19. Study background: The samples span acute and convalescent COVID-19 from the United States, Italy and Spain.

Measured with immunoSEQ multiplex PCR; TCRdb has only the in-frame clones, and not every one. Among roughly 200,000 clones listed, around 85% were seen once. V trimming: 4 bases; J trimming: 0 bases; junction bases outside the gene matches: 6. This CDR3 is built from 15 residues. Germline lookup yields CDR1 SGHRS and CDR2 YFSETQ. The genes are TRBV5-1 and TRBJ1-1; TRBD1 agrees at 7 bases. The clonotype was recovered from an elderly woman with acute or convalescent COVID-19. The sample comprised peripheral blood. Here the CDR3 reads CASSKLQGLNTEAFF. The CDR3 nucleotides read TGCGCCAGCAGCAAACTACAGGGGCTGAACACTGAAGCTTTCTTT.